This T cell receptor (beta chain) was profiled in a study of identical twins. One entry per CDR3 protein, called by TCRdb with MiXCR from the 5' RACE reads. The sample contains fewer than 550,000 distinct CDR3 sequences, around 15% of which appear only once. These same records also appear under a second study, on yellow fever vaccine responses in identical twins.

This TCR came from a woman aged 18-29 years in good health. Sequencing input: CD4+ T cells sorted from blood.

The CDR3 DNA sequence: TGTGCCAGCAGCTTAGCGCAAGTCACTGGGGCGAGGGCCCAGTACTTC. Its translation: CASSLAQVTGARAQYF. The chain joins TRBV7-8 to TRBJ2-5; D may correspond to TRBD1 or TRBD2 (5 bases each). Trimming took off 0 bases at V and 9 bases at J, with 20 bases between the two ends. Germline V gene lookup returns CDR1 SGHVS and CDR2 FQNEAQ. This CDR3 has 16 residues.